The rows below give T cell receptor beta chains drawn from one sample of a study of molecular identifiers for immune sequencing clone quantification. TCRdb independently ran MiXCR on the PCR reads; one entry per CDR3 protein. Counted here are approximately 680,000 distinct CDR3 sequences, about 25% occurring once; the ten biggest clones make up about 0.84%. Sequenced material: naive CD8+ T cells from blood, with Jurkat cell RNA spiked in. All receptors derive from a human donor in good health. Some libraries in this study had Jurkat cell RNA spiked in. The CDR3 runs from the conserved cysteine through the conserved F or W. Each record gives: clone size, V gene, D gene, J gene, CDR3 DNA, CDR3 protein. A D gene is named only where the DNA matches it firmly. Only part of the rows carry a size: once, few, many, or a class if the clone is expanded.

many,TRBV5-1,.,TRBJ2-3,TGCGCCAGCAGCTTGTTTGGCAGCCACACAGATACGCAGTATTTT,CASSLFGSHTDTQYF
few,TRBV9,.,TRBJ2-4,TGTGCCAGCAGCGTCGACGGGACAAGAAACATTCAGTACTTC,CASSVDGTRNIQYF
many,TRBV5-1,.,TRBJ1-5,TGCGCCAGCAGCTTGGGGGAGTTTAGCAATCAGCCCCAGCATTTT,CASSLGEFSNQPQHF
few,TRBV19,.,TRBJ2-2,TGTGCCAGTAAGGCAGGGGTCCCCGGGGAGCTGTTTTTT,CASKAGVPGELFF
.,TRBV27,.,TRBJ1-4,TGTGCCAGCAGTTTAATAGGGAATGAAAAACTGTCTTTT,CASSLIGNEKLSF
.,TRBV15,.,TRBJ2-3,TGTGCCACCAGCGGGGATTATAGCACAGATACGCAGTATTTT,CATSGDYSTDTQYF
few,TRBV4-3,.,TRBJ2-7,TGCGCCAGCAGCCAAGCTTCGGGGTCCGGGTACGAGCAGTACTTC,CASSQASGSGYEQYF
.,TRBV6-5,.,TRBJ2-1,TGTGCCAGCAGTTACACGGAAAACGATGAGCAGTTCTTC,CASSYTENDEQFF
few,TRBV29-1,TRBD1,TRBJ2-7,TGCAGCGTTGCCGGGACAGGGGCTTACGAGCAGTACTTC,CSVAGTGAYEQYF
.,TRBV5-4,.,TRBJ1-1,TGTGCCAGCAGCTTGCTAACCGGGGTGGGTGAAGCTTTCTTT,CASSLLTGVGEAFF
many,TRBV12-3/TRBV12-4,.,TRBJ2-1,TGTGCCAGCACCGCAGTGCCGGGGGATGAGCAGTTCTTC,CASTAVPGDEQFF
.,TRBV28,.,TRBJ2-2,TGTGCCAGCAGTGTAGGAGGGCCTCCCACCGGGGAGCTGTTTTTT,CASSVGGPPTGELFF
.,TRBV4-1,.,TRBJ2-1,TGCGCCAGCAGCCAACTACTGAACAATGAGCAGTTCTTC,CASSQLLNNEQFF
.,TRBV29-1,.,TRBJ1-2,TGCAGCGTTGAGGCCGAAAACTATGGCTACACCTTC,CSVEAENYGYTF
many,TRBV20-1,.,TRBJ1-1,TGCAGTGCTAGAGGAGTGGACACTGAAGCTTTCTTT,CSARGVDTEAFF
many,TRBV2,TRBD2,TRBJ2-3,TGTGCCAGCAGTCCTAGCGGGGGGGAAGCAGATACGCAGTATTTT,CASSPSGGEADTQYF
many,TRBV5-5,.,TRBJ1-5,TGTGCCAGCAGCCTGGCTATTGGGAATCAGCCCCAGCATTTT,CASSLAIGNQPQHF
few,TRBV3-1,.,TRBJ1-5,TGTGCCAGCAGCAGCCAGGGGTTAAATCAGCCCCAGCATTTT,CASSSQGLNQPQHF
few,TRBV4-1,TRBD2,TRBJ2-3,TGCGCCAGCAGCCAAGATGGAGTGGGGACTAGCTCAGATACGCAGTATTTT,CASSQDGVGTSSDTQYF
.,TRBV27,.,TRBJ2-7,TGTGCCAGCTCCTCGACGGTTACCTACGAGCAGTACTTC,CASSSTVTYEQYF
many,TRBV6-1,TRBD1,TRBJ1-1,TGTGCCAGCAGTGGGCAGGGGGCCGCTGAAGCTTTCTTT,CASSGQGAAEAFF
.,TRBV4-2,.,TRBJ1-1,TGTGCCAGCAGCCAAGAACCTTTAGGTCGCACTGAAGCTTTCTTT,CASSQEPLGRTEAFF
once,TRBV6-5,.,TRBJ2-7,TGTGCCAGCAGTTACGACAGGAACTCACTTACCTTC,CASSYDRNSLTF
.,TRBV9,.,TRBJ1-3,TGTGCCAGCAGCAATGGACGGACTACGTCTGGAAACACCATATATTTT,CASSNGRTTSGNTIYF
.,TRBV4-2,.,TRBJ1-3,TGTGCCAGCAGCCAAGATTGGCGGGGCTCTGGAAACACCATATATTTT,CASSQDWRGSGNTIYF
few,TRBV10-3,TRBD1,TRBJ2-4,TGTGCCATCAGTGAGCCGGGACAGGGAACGGACATTCAGTACTTC,CAISEPGQGTDIQYF
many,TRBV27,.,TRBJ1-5,TGTGCCAGCACCCTCAGGGGCCCGCTGAAGGGAAGCAATCAGCCCCAGCATTTT,CASTLRGPLKGSNQPQHF
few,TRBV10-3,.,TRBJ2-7,TGTGCCATCAGTCGAGGGTTTGACTACGAGCAGTACTTC,CAISRGFDYEQYF
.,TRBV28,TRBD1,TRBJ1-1,TGTGCCAGCATCCCCCACGGACAGGACACTGAAGCTTTCTTT,CASIPHGQDTEAFF
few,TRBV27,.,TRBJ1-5,TGTGCCAGCAGCCAGGACATCCCGAGCAATCAGCCCCAGCATTTT,CASSQDIPSNQPQHF
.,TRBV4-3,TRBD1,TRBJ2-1,TGCGCCAGCAGCCAAGATCTGGGACAGGGTTATGAGCAGTTCTTC,CASSQDLGQGYEQFF
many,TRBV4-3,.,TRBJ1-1,TGCGCCAGCAGCCAAGGTCTGGGGGGCACTGAAGCTTTCTTT,CASSQGLGGTEAFF
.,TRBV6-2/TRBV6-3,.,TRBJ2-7,TGTGCCAGCAGTTACGGCCCAGGTAACTCCTACGAGCAGTACTTC,CASSYGPGNSYEQYF
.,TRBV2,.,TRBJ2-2,TGTGCCAGCAGGACAGTGGGCGGGGAGCTGTTTTTT,CASRTVGGELFF
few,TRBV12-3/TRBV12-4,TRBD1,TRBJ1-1,TGTGCCAGCACCCTGGGGACAGGGGCTTTCTTT,CASTLGTGAFF
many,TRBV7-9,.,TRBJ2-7,TGTGCCAGCAGCTCCTCATCCGGTTCCACAAGCTCCTACGAGCAGTACTTC,CASSSSSGSTSSYEQYF
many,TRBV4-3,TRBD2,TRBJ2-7,TGCGCCAGCAGCCAAGATGGGGAGGGAAGGGAGCAGTACTTC,CASSQDGEGREQYF
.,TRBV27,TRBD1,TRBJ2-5,TGTGCCAGCAGTTTGGCCAGGGGGTGGGGGGAGACCCAGTACTTC,CASSLARGWGETQYF
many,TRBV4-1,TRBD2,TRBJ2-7,TGCGCCAGCAGCCAAGGAACTAGCGGGATATCCTACGAGCAGTACTTC,CASSQGTSGISYEQYF
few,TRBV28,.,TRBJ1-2,TGTGCCAGCAGGGTCGCGGCAGGGCCTTTACTAGAGATCTATGGCTACACCTTC,CASRVAAGPLLEIYGYTF
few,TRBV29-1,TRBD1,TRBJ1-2,TGCAGCCTGGAGGGGACAGCCGGTGATGGCTACACCTTC,CSLEGTAGDGYTF
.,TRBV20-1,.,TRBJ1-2,TGCAGTGCGGAACAGCTCAGGACAGCGCCTTCAAACTATGGCTACACCTTC,CSAEQLRTAPSNYGYTF
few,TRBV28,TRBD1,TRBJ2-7,TGTGCCAGCAGTTTGCGGACAGGGGACTCCTACGAGCAGTACTTC,CASSLRTGDSYEQYF
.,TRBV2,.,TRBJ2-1,TGTGCCAGCAGGTCCCACCCATATGAGCAGTTCTTC,CASRSHPYEQFF
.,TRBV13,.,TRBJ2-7,TGTGCCAGCAGCTTAGGCCTCGCATTGAACTACGAGCAGCACTTC,CASSLGLALNYEQHF
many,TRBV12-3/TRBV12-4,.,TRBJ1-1,TGTGCCAGCAGGGACCCGGACAGAAGGCTTCGCGAAGCTTTCTTT,CASRDPDRRLREAFF
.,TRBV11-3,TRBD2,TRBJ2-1,TGTGCCAGCAGCTTCCGCCCTAGCGGGGCTTTCGATGGGCAGTTCTTC,CASSFRPSGAFDGQFF
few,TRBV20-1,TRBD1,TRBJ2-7,TGCAGTGCTAGAGGGACAGGCAGGCCCTCCTACGAGCAGTACTTC,CSARGTGRPSYEQYF
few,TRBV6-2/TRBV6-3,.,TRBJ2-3,TGTGCCAGCAGCTACCCACAACCCGCGCAGTATTTT,CASSYPQPAQYF
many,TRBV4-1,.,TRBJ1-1,TGTGCCAGCAGCCAAGGAGACACTGAAGCTTTCTTT,CASSQGDTEAFF
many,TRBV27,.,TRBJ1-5,TGTGCCAGCAGTTTGTCTTGGAATCAGCCCCAGCATTTT,CASSLSWNQPQHF
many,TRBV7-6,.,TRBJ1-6,TGTGCCAGCAGCTTAACCTCGGGGTTGAATTCACCCCTCCACTTT,CASSLTSGLNSPLHF
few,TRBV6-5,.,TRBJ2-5,TGTGCCAGCAGTTACTCGATTTCAGGGTATGAGACCCAGTACTTC,CASSYSISGYETQYF
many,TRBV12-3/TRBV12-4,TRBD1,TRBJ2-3,TGTGCCAGCAGTCTGACAGGGGGGGTAGATACGCAGTATTTT,CASSLTGGVDTQYF
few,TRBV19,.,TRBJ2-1,TGTGCCAGCTCAACGACTAGGTCTAATGAGCAGTTCTTC,CASSTTRSNEQFF
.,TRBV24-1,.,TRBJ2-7,TGTGCCGCCAGTGATGGACAGTTACCCTACGAGCAGTACTTC,CAASDGQLPYEQYF
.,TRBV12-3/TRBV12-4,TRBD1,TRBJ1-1,TGTGCCAGCAGTTTTCCTCCGGGACAGGGCACTGAAGCTTTCTTT,CASSFPPGQGTEAFF
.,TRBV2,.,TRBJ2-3,TGTGCCAGCAGTGAATCGCGCGGGCGACCCACAGATACGCAGTATTTT,CASSESRGRPTDTQYF
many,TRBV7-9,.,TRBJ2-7,TGTGCCAGCAGCCCAGAGTACAGGGTTGTGTACGAGCAGTACTTC,CASSPEYRVVYEQYF